The next 4 T cell receptor beta chains were all read from a single sample in a study of naive and memory T cell subsets. TCR cDNA received a 3' ligated oligonucleotide that carried a UMI. Four PCR rounds used nested alpha and beta constant region primers plus the SP2 primer. MiXCR was run by TCRdb on the 5' RACE reads, yielding one entry per CDR3 protein. Found here are more than 45,000 distinct CDR3 sequences, 4.7% of them singletons; the top ten hold 0.75% to 0.9%. These receptors were collected from a female donor in good health.

This clonotype was seen repeatedly, ten times or more. V usage is TRBV7-2 and J usage is TRBJ2-5; 10 positions match TRBD2. CDR3 length: 16 amino acids. The V gene's germline CDR1 is SGHTA and CDR2 FQGNSA. V was pared by 5 bases and J by 5 bases, with 11 bases of the junction left unmatched. In DNA form, the CDR3 reads TGTGCCAGCAGCCCTAACCTAGCGGGAGTAATGGAGACCCAGTACTTC. Protein: CASSPNLAGVMETQYF. Variable domain in full (rest from reference TRBV7-2 and TRBJ2-5): GAGVSQSPSNKVTEKGKDVELRCDPISGHTALYWYRQSLGQGLEFLIYFQGNSAPDKSGLPSDRFSAERTGGSVSTLTIQRTQQEDSAVYLCASSPNLAGVMETQYFGPGTRLLVL.

This clonotype has a count of ten or more. The rearrangement links TRBV29-1 to TRBJ2-7; TRBD2 matches at 11 bases. Germline CDR1 is SQVTM and CDR2 is ANQGSEA. CDR3 size: 14 residues. V was pared by 7 bases and J by 5 bases, with 10 bases of the junction left unmatched. This CDR3 reads CSALELAGVNEQYF. CDR3 in DNA: TGCAGCGCATTAGAACTAGCGGGAGTAAACGAGCAGTACTTC.

This clonotype was found many times. This chain connects TRBV7-2 to TRBJ2-5, with D perhaps given as TRBD1 or TRBD2 (5 bases each). The CDR3 has 15 amino acids. Germline V gene lookup returns CDR1 SGHTA and CDR2 FQGNSA. The ends were cut back, 7 bases at V and 4 bases at J, with 19 bases in the middle. The CDR3: CASTKERFGGETQYF. CDR3 coding DNA: TGTGCCAGCACTAAAGAAAGATTTGGGGGAGAGACCCAGTACTTC.

Many counts were recorded for this clonotype. V usage is TRBV6-2 or TRBV6-3 and J usage is TRBJ2-2, with 11 positions matching TRBD1. V trimming: 7 bases; J trimming: 3 bases; junction bases outside the gene matches: 10. The CDR3 spans 17 residues. CDR1 is MNHEY and CDR2 is SVGEGT in the germline V gene. CDR3 in DNA: TGTGCCAGCAACCCCTTCCGGGACAGGGGGTACACCGGGGAGCTGTTTTTT. It is translated as CASNPFRDRGYTGELFF.